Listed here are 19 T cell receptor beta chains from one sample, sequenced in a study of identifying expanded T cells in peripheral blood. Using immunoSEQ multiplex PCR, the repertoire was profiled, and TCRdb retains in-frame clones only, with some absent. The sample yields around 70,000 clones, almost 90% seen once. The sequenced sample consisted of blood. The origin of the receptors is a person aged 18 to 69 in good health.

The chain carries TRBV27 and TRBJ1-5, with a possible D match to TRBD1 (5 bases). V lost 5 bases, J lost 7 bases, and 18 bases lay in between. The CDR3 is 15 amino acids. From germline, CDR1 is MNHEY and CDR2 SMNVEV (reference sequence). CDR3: CASSPDIRERQPQHF. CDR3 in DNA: TGTGCCAGCAGTCCGGACATTCGGGAGCGGCAGCCCCAGCATTTT.

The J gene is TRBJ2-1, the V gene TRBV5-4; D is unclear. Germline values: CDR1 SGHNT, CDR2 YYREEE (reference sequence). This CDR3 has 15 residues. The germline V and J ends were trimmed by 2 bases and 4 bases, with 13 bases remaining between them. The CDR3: CASSLAGPRYNEQFF. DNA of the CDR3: TGTGCCAGCAGCTTAGCCGGGCCTAGGTACAATGAGCAGTTCTTC.

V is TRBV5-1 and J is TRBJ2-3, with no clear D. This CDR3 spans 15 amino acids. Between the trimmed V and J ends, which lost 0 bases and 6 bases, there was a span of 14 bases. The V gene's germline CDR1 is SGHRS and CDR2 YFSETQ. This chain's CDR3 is CASSLEDQTTDTQYF. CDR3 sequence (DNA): TGCGCCAGCAGCTTGGAGGACCAAACGACGGATACGCAGTATTTT.

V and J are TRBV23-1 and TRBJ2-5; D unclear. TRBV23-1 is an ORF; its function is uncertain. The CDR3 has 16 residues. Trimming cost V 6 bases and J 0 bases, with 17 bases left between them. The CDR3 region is CASSRPTASDQETQYF. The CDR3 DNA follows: TGCGCCAGCAGCCGCCCCACAGCTAGTGACCAAGAGACCCAGTACTTC.

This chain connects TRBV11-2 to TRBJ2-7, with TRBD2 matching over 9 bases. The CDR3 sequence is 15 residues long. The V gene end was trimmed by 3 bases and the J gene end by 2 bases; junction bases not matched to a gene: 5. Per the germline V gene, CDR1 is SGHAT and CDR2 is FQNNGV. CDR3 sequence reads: CASSFGRGGTYEQYF. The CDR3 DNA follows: TGTGCCAGCAGCTTTGGGCGGGGGGGAACCTACGAGCAGTACTTC.

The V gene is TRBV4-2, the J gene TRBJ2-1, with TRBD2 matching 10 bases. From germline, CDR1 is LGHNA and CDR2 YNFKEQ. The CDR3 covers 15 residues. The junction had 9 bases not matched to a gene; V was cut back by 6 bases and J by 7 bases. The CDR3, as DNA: TGTGCCAGCAGTCCCGGGACTAGCGTGAGGAATGAGCAGTTCTTC. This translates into CASSPGTSVRNEQFF.

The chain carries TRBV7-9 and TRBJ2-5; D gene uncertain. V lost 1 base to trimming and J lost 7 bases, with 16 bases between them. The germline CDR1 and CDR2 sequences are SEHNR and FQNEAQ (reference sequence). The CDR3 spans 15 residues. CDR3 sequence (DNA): TGTGCCAGCAGCTTAGGTCGTGCAGTCCGAGGGACCCAGTACTTC. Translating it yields CASSLGRAVRGTQYF.

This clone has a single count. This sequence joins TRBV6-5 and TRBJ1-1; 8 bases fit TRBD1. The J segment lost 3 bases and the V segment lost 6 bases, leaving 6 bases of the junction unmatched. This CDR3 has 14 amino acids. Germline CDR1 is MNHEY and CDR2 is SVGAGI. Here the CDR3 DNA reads TGTGCCAGCAGGGGACAGGAGTTGTACACTGAAGCTTTCTTT. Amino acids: CASRGQELYTEAFF.

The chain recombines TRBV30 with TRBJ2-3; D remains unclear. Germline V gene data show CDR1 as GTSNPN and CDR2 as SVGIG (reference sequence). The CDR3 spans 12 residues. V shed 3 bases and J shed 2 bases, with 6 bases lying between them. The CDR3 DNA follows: TGTGCCTGGAGGTTCGTCACAGATACGCAGTATTTT. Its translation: CAWRFVTDTQYF. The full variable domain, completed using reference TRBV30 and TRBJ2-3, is SQTIHQWPATLVQPVGSPLSLECTVEGTSNPNLYWYRQAAGRGLQLLFYSVGIGQISSEVPQNLSASRPQDRQFILSSKKLLLSDSGFYLCAWRFVTDTQYFGPGTRLTVL.

The CDR3 loop is CASSDFWDSNQPQHF. The CDR3 DNA sequence: TGTGCCAGCAGTGATTTTTGGGATAGCAATCAGCCCCAGCATTTT. The gene calls are TRBV6-1 and TRBJ1-5; D gene unclear. Germline V gene lookup returns CDR1 MNHNS and CDR2 SASEGT. This CDR3 is 15 amino acids long. V was shortened by 3 bases and J by 0 bases, with 9 bases between the two germline ends.

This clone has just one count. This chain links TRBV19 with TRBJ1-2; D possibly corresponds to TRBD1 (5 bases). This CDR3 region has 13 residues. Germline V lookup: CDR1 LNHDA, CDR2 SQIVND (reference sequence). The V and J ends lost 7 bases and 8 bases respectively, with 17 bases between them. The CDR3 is CASTNLDGGGYTF. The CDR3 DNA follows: TGTGCCAGTACTAACCTCGACGGGGGAGGCTACACCTTC.

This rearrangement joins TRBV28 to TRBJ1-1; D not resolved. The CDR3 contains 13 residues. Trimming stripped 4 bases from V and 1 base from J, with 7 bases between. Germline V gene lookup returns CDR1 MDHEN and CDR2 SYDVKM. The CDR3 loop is CASSSFQNTEAFF. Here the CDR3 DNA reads TGTGCCAGCAGTTCATTCCAGAACACTGAAGCTTTCTTT.

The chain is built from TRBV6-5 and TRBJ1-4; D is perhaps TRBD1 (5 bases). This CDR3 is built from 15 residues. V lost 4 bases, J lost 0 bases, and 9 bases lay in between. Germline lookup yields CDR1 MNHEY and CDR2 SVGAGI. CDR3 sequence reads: CASSSGGATNEKLFF. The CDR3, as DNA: TGTGCCAGCAGTTCGGGGGGGGCAACTAATGAAAAACTGTTTTTT.

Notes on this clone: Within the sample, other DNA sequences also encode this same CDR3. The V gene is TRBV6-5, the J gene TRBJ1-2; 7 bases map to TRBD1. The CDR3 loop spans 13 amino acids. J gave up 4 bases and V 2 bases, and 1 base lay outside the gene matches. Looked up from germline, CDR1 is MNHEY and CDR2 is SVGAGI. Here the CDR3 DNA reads TGTGCCAGCAGTTACGACAGGGCCTATGGCTACACCTTC. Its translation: CASSYDRAYGYTF.

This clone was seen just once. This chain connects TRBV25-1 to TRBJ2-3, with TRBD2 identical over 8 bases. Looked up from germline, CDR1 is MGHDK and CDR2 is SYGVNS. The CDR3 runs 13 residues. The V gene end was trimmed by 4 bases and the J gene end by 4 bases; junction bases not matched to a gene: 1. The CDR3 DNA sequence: TGTGCCAGCAGTGTGGGACTAGCAGATACGCAGTATTTT. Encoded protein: CASSVGLADTQYF.

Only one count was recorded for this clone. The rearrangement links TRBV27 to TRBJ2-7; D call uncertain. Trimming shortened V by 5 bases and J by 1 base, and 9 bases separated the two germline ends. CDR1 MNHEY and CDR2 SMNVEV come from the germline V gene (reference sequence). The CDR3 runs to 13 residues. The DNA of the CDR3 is TGTGCCAGCAGTCTACACCCTTCCTACGAGCAGTACTTC. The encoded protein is CASSLHPSYEQYF.

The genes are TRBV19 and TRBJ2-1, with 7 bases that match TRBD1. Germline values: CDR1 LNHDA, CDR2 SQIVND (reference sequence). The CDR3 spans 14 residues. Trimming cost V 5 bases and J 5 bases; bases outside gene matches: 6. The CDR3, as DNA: TGTGCCAGTAGTCCCGGGACAGCCGACAATGAGCAGTTCTTC. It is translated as CASSPGTADNEQFF.

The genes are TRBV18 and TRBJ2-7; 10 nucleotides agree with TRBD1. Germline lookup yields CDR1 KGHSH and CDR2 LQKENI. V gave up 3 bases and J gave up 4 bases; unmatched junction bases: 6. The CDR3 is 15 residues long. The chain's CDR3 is CASSPGQGGLYEQYF. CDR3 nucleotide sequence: TGTGCCAGCTCACCCGGACAGGGGGGGCTATACGAGCAGTACTTC.

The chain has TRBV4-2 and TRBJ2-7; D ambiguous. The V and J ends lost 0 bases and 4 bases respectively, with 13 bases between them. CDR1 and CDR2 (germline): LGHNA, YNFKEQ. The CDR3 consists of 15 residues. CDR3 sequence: CASSQDGSGSYEQYF. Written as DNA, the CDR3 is TGTGCCAGCAGCCAAGATGGGTCGGGCAGTTACGAGCAGTACTTC.